Following are 28 T cell receptor beta chains from one sample sequenced in a study of cytomegalovirus exposure and HLA in healthy donors. PCR primers comprised 60 Vbeta and 13 Jbeta primers. Measured with immunoSEQ multiplex PCR; TCRdb has only the in-frame clones, and not every one. The sample yields about 92,000 clones, 81% seen once. The sample consisted of PBMCs. These receptors were collected from a girl aged 2 to 9 in good health and CMV-seropositive.

This chain connects TRBV28 to TRBJ2-3, with 8 bases aligning to TRBD1. The CDR3 is made up of 15 amino acids. The V segment lost 6 bases and the J segment 3 bases; nucleotides outside the gene matches: 8. Per the germline V gene, CDR1 is MDHEN and CDR2 is SYDVKM. The CDR3 spells CASSQPQGATDTQYF. The CDR3 bases are TGTGCCAGCAGCCAGCCTCAGGGGGCAACAGATACGCAGTATTTT.

In this sample, this clone turned up a few times. This rearrangement joins TRBV10-2 to TRBJ2-1, with D perhaps TRBD2 (6 bases). This CDR3 has 14 residues. Germline lookup yields CDR1 WSHSY and CDR2 SAAADI. The V end lost 2 bases, the J end lost 4 bases, and 9 bases lay between the germline ends. The CDR3 coding sequence is TGCGCCAGCAGTGAGGTTGGGGGGTACAATGAGCAGTTCTTC. This gives the protein CASSEVGGYNEQFF.

The chain combines TRBV2 with TRBJ2-2; a possible D gene is TRBD1 (6 bases). Between the trimmed V and J ends, which lost 8 bases and 8 bases, there was a span of 15 bases. From germline, CDR1 is SNHLY and CDR2 FYNNEI. The CDR3 is 13 amino acids. CDR3 in DNA: TGTGCCAGCGGGACACCTCCGAGAGGGGAGCTGTTTTTT. Its protein is CASGTPPRGELFF.

The chain recombines TRBV5-1 with TRBJ2-7; 11 nucleotides align to TRBD2. CDR1 SGHRS and CDR2 YFSETQ come from the germline V gene. This CDR3 spans 20 amino acids. Trimming took 0 bases from V and 0 from J; bases not matched to a gene: 14. This CDR3 reads CASSLEIIDPLAGDSYEQYF. The CDR3 DNA reads as TGCGCCAGCAGCTTGGAGATTATAGACCCACTAGCGGGAGACTCCTACGAGCAGTACTTC.

The CDR3 loop is CASSYRLGDYEQYF. For the CDR3, the DNA is TGCGCCAGCAGCTATAGATTGGGAGATTACGAGCAGTACTTC. The V call is TRBV23-1, the J call TRBJ2-7; D might be TRBD2 (5 bases). TRBV23-1 is filed as an ORF, its function uncertain. This CDR3 contains 14 residues. V lost 6 bases to trimming and J lost 4 bases, with 16 bases between them.

This clone was detected a few times. This sequence joins TRBV19 and TRBJ2-3; 8 bases align to TRBD1. With V trimmed by 7 bases and J by 2 bases, 8 bases remained unmatched. Germline values: CDR1 LNHDA, CDR2 SQIVND (reference sequence). There are 15 residues in the CDR3. The CDR3 coding sequence is TGTGCCAGTATCCCGACAGGGGCGGCCACAGATACGCAGTATTTT. It is translated as CASIPTGAATDTQYF.

This clone was seen only a few times. This chain uses TRBV7-8 with TRBJ2-5; D is ambiguous. The CDR3 has 15 amino acids. V shed 3 bases and J shed 5 bases, with 16 bases lying between them. Germline lookup yields CDR1 SGHVS and CDR2 FQNEAQ. CDR3 in amino acids: CASSFRGVGEETQYF. CDR3 in DNA: TGTGCCAGCAGCTTTAGAGGAGTTGGAGAGGAGACCCAGTACTTC.

This clone was seen just once. The chain carries TRBV7-2 and TRBJ1-1; 8 bases are shared with TRBD1. Germline-derived CDR1 and CDR2 are SGHTA and FQGNSA. The CDR3 is made up of 14 amino acids. With V trimmed by 5 bases and J by 3 bases, 5 bases remained unmatched. The CDR3 here is CASSPRQGYTEAFF. CDR3 bases: TGTGCCAGCAGCCCAAGACAGGGGTACACTGAAGCTTTCTTT.

DNA for the CDR3: TGTGCCAGCAGCCATTTTCCAGGGATCCGGGCTGAAGCTTTCTTT. This gives the protein CASSHFPGIRAEAFF. The chain links TRBV14 to TRBJ1-1, with D tentatively TRBD1 (5 bases). Germline CDR1 and CDR2: SGHDN and FVKESK. The CDR3 extends over 15 amino acids. Trimming stripped 3 bases from V and 6 bases from J, with 17 bases between.

This clone occurred once. This chain uses TRBV27 with TRBJ2-7; tentative D call: TRBD1 (7 bases). CDR1 and CDR2 (germline): MNHEY, SMNVEV (reference sequence). V was trimmed by 7 bases and J by 7 bases, leaving 20 bases between them. The CDR3 is made up of 14 amino acids. Here the CDR3 DNA reads TGTGCCAGCATCAAAACCCCCGCAGGGGGGGAGCAGTACTTC. Protein product: CASIKTPAGGEQYF.

The J gene is TRBJ2-7, the V gene TRBV6-1; 8 bases match TRBD2. Germline values: CDR1 MNHNS, CDR2 SASEGT. V dropped 7 bases and J dropped 3; count of bases not matched to a gene: 5. CDR3 length equals 13 residues. The CDR3 sequence: CASTNSGNYEQYF. The CDR3 coding sequence is TGTGCCAGCACGAATAGCGGGAACTACGAGCAGTACTTC.

J is TRBJ2-1 and V is TRBV6-5; D might be TRBD1 (7 bases). The V gene lost 4 bases and the J gene lost 0 bases, with 13 bases spanning the gap. Germline V gene sequence: CDR1 MNHEY, CDR2 SVGAGI. There are 16 residues in the CDR3. The CDR3 nucleotides read TGTGCCAGCAGTTCCCAGGGGGGAAACTCCTACAATGAGCAGTTCTTC. This encodes CASSSQGGNSYNEQFF.

J is TRBJ2-2 and V is TRBV21-1; the D call in the table, TRBD2, was not verified against the DNA. TRBV21-1 is a pseudogene. This CDR3 is 17 amino acids long. This chain's CDR3 is CASSKVRAKKNTGELFF. DNA for the CDR3: TGTGCCAGCAGCAAAGTGAGGGCTAAAAAGAACACCGGGGAGCTGTTTTTT.

The chain combines TRBV5-1 with TRBJ2-1; 12 bases line up with TRBD2. The germline V gene encodes CDR1 SGHRS and CDR2 YFSETQ. CDR3 length equals 17 residues. Trimming at V came to 0 bases and at J to 6 bases, leaving 7 bases not matched to a gene. CDR3 loop: CASSLGTSGIQLNEQFF. The DNA for the CDR3 is TGCGCCAGCAGCTTGGGGACTAGCGGGATTCAACTCAATGAGCAGTTCTTC. The variable domain in full, with the rest retrieved from reference TRBV5-1 and TRBJ2-1, is KAGVTQTPRYLIKTRGQQVTLSCSPISGHRSVSWYQQTPGQGLQFLFEYFSETQRNKGNFPGRFSGRQFSNSRSEMNVSTLELGDSALYLCASSLGTSGIQLNEQFFGPGTRLTVL.

The J gene is TRBJ1-1, the V gene TRBV5-6, with no clear D. Trimming removed 0 bases at V and 1 base at J, with 10 bases between. CDR3 size: 15 residues. Germline V gives CDR1 SGHDT, CDR2 YYEEEE. The CDR3 DNA sequence: TGTGCCAGCAGCTTGGTTGTTACGGGGAACACTGAAGCTTTCTTT. Protein: CASSLVVTGNTEAFF.

This clone was observed a single time. J is TRBJ1-1 and V is TRBV27; no clear D. V dropped 3 bases and J dropped 7 bases, with 9 bases sitting between them. Germline V lookup: CDR1 MNHEY, CDR2 SMNVEV (reference sequence). The CDR3 spans 12 residues. Here the CDR3 reads CASSLRGGEAFF. The DNA of the CDR3 is TGTGCCAGCAGTTTGCGGGGTGGTGAAGCTTTCTTT.

The chain is built from TRBV7-9 and TRBJ1-1; unclear D gene. The CDR3 is made up of 13 amino acids. Trimming removed 5 bases from V and 6 bases from J, with 13 bases in between. CDR1 SEHNR and CDR2 FQNEAQ come from the germline V gene (reference sequence). In nucleotides, the CDR3 is TGTGCCAGCAGCCTTCTGATGGGCTCTGAAGCTTTCTTT. Residues: CASSLLMGSEAFF.

The V call is TRBV28, the J call TRBJ1-1; D gene uncertain. Between the trimmed V and J ends, which lost 5 bases and 3 bases, there was a span of 7 bases. This CDR3 region has 12 residues. Germline assignment: CDR1 MDHEN and CDR2 SYDVKM. CDR3 DNA sequence: TGTGCCAGCAGTCTTACGGACACTGAAGCTTTCTTT. The encoded protein is CASSLTDTEAFF.

This sequence joins TRBV19 and TRBJ2-5; 7 bases are a match to TRBD2. This CDR3 spans 16 amino acids. Germline assignment: CDR1 LNHDA and CDR2 SQIVND (reference sequence). The V gene end was trimmed by 4 bases and the J gene end by 3 bases; junction bases not matched to a gene: 11. The CDR3 loop is CASSTLAVNWKETQYF. CDR3 DNA: TGTGCCAGTAGTACTCTAGCGGTGAACTGGAAAGAGACCCAGTACTTC.

In this sample, this clone turned up once. The J gene is TRBJ1-1, the V gene TRBV6-5; 7 bases are shared with TRBD1. The CDR3 has 14 amino acids. J gave up 1 base and V 6 bases, and 5 bases lay outside the gene matches. In germline, CDR1 is MNHEY, CDR2 SVGAGI. The CDR3 is CASREQGPNTEAFF. CDR3 sequence (DNA): TGTGCCAGCAGAGAACAGGGGCCGAACACTGAAGCTTTCTTT.

CDR3: CASSEGSSYNEQFF. CDR3 bases: TGCGCCAGCAGTGAGGGGAGCTCCTACAATGAGCAGTTCTTC. This chain uses TRBV10-1 with TRBJ2-1, with TRBD2 as a possible D gene (5 bases). Trimming took off 2 bases at V and 0 bases at J, with 5 bases between the two ends. From germline, CDR1 is WNHNN and CDR2 SYGVQD (reference sequence). This CDR3 is built from 14 residues.

As DNA, the CDR3 is TGTGCCAGCAGTTTAGGGACCGACAGGAGAAGGCCCCAGCATTTT. It yields the protein CASSLGTDRRRPQHF. The genes are TRBV28 and TRBJ1-5; the D gene is possibly TRBD1 (6 bases). The CDR3 has 15 residues. Per the germline V gene, CDR1 is MDHEN and CDR2 is SYDVKM. With 2 bases removed from V and 9 bases from J, the gap between germline ends came to 17 bases.

The V call is TRBV2, the J call TRBJ2-7; TRBD2 matches at 9 bases. With 7 bases clipped from V and 1 base from J, the junction kept 8 bases outside the gene matches. From germline, CDR1 is SNHLY and CDR2 FYNNEI. This CDR3 has 15 residues. CDR3 loop: CASKETSGSSYEQYF. CDR3 in DNA: TGTGCCAGCAAGGAGACTAGCGGATCGTCCTACGAGCAGTACTTC.

This chain links TRBV12-5 with TRBJ2-7; the D gene is possibly TRBD1 (6 bases). The CDR3 loop spans 17 amino acids. V lost 0 bases to trimming and J lost 4 bases, with 19 bases between them. CDR1 is LGHNT and CDR2 is FRNRAP in the germline V gene. CDR3 sequence (DNA): TGTGCTAGTGGTTTGGTAGCACAGACCCTTAGGGGGTACGAGCAGTACTTC. Its translation is CASGLVAQTLRGYEQYF.

CDR3 protein: CASSKNSGEGTQYF. Here the CDR3 DNA reads TGTGCCAGCAGCAAGAACAGCGGGGAGGGGACCCAGTACTTC. J is TRBJ2-5 and V is TRBV9; 7 bases fit TRBD2. The CDR3 sequence is 14 residues long. Trimming cost V 4 bases and J 7 bases; bases outside gene matches: 10. Looked up from germline, CDR1 is SGDLS and CDR2 is YYNGEE.

The chain links TRBV10-3 to TRBJ2-5, with D perhaps matching TRBD2 (6 bases). The CDR3 is 14 residues long. Germline V gene lookup returns CDR1 ENHRY and CDR2 SYGVKD. Trimming left V 3 bases short and J 2 bases short, with 10 bases between. The DNA of the CDR3 is TGTGCCATCAGTGATTCGGGACTTCAAGAGACCCAGTACTTC. Its protein product is CAISDSGLQETQYF.

The rearrangement joins TRBV6-1 to TRBJ1-5, with 10 bases that match TRBD1. The CDR3 loop spans 16 amino acids. The germline gives CDR1 MNHNS, CDR2 SASEGT. Trimming took 2 bases from V and 5 from J; bases not matched to a gene: 6. The CDR3 sequence is CASSEPPGQGYQPQHF. The DNA for the CDR3 is TGTGCCAGCAGTGAACCACCGGGACAGGGGTATCAGCCCCAGCATTTT.

This rearrangement joins TRBV6-6 to TRBJ1-2; TRBD1 matches at 9 bases. The V segment lost 4 bases and the J segment 1 base; nucleotides outside the gene matches: 1. The CDR3 runs to 14 residues. Germline CDR1 and CDR2: MNHNY and SVGAGI (reference sequence). The CDR3 sequence is CASSWDRVNYGYTF. The CDR3 DNA reads TGTGCCAGCAGTTGGGACAGGGTTAACTATGGCTACACCTTC.